These T cell receptor beta chains were read from a single sample in a study of T cells in Graves' hyperthyroidism and ophthalmopathy. MiXCR, run by TCRdb on the multiplex PCR reads, gives a single entry per CDR3 protein. This sample has approximately 870,000 distinct CDR3 sequences, with around 39% found just once. The sequencing sample was made of blood. The receptors were sampled from a man aged 18 to 30 with Graves' hyperthyroidism. Each CDR3 is given with its conserved first and last residue. Each record gives: V gene, CDR3 length, D gene, clone size, J gene, CDR3 DNA, CDR3 protein. The D gene is left open where the match is weak. Size is stated for part of the rows, as once, few or many counts, or as a class when the clone is expanded.

TRBV29-1	11	TRBD1	many	TRBJ1-1	TGCAGCATCGACAGGGATCCTGAAGCTTTCTTT	CSIDRDPEAFF
TRBV12-3/TRBV12-4	16	TRBD1	.	TRBJ1-6	TGTGCCAGCAGCCCGATGGGACAGGGGTATAATTCACCCCTCCACTTT	CASSPMGQGYNSPLHF
TRBV29-1	11	.	.	TRBJ2-6	TGCAGCGCACGACGGGCCAACACTGAAGCTTTC	CSARRANTEAF
TRBV7-9	13	.	many	TRBJ1-1	TGTGCCAGCATGCCCCCATGGAACACTGAAGCTTTCTTT	CASMPPWNTEAFF
TRBV5-6	14	.	.	TRBJ2-5	TGTGCCAGCAGCCCCAGGGGCAGCCCAGAGACCCAGTACTTC	CASSPRGSPETQYF
TRBV6-1	15	.	.	TRBJ1-2	TGTGCCAGCGGTGAAGGAGGGCGTCCGACCTATGGCTACACCTTC	CASGEGGRPTYGYTF
TRBV10-3	8	.	.	TRBJ1-3	TGTGCCATCAGTGACACTTTTTTT	CAISDTFF
TRBV20-1	14	.	few	TRBJ2-7	TGCAGTGCTAGAGATCAGACTAGGGGCTACGAGCAGTACTTC	CSARDQTRGYEQYF
TRBV10-3	17	TRBD1	.	TRBJ1-6	TGTGCCAGCAGTTTATTCACGGGACAGGGATTCGATTCACCCCTCCACTTT	CASSLFTGQGFDSPLHF
TRBV12-3/TRBV12-4	12	.	.	TRBJ1-4	TGTGCCAGCAGACATAATAAGGAAAAACTGTTTTTT	CASRHNKEKLFF
TRBV4-1	14	.	once	TRBJ1-1	TGCGCCAGCAGCCAAGAGGTGAGGAACACTGAAGCTTTCTTT	CASSQEVRNTEAFF
TRBV5-1	14	.	.	TRBJ2-5	TGCGCCAGCAGCTTCGGAACAACGCAAGAGACCCAGTACTTC	CASSFGTTQETQYF
TRBV6-5	15	.	.	TRBJ1-5	TGTGCCAGCAGTTACTCGGCGGTTAGCAATCAGCCCCAGCATTTT	CASSYSAVSNQPQHF
TRBV7-2	14	.	few	TRBJ1-5	TGTGCCAGCAGCCAGGTCAGGGGCAATCAGCCCCAGCATTTT	CASSQVRGNQPQHF
TRBV12-3/TRBV12-4	13	.	.	TRBJ2-7	TGTGCCAGCAGCCTTAGGGCCCACCTCGAGCAGTACTTC	CASSLRAHLEQYF
TRBV6-6	12	.	.	TRBJ2-2	TGTGCCAGCAGTTACACCAGGGGGGAGCTGTTTTTT	CASSYTRGELFF
TRBV5-1	15	.	many	TRBJ2-2	TGCGCCAGCAGCTTGTCGCGGGGTCAAACCGGGGAGCTGTTTTTT	CASSLSRGQTGELFF
TRBV6-5	13	TRBD1	.	TRBJ2-7	TGTGCCAGCAGTTGGGGGACAGGGGGCGAGCAGTACTTC	CASSWGTGGEQYF
TRBV29-1	11	.	.	TRBJ1-2	TGCAGCGAGGGAGGCCTCTATGGCTACACCTTC	CSEGGLYGYTF
TRBV29-1	12	TRBD1	many	TRBJ1-1	TGCAGCGTTGTGGGGGACAGCACTGAAGCTTTCTTT	CSVVGDSTEAFF
TRBV7-8	16	TRBD2	few	TRBJ2-5	TGTGCCAGCAGGCGCATGCGGGGGGCCATGGGAGAGACCCAGTACTTC	CASRRMRGAMGETQYF
TRBV19	13	.	many	TRBJ2-5	TGTGCCAGTAGTATGACCAGGGAAGAGACCCAGTACTTC	CASSMTREETQYF
TRBV12-3/TRBV12-4	13	TRBD1	many	TRBJ2-5	TGTGCCAGCAGCTTTGACAGGGATCAGACCCAGTACTTC	CASSFDRDQTQYF
TRBV7-3	13	.	.	TRBJ1-4	TGTGCCAGCAGCTTAGGCACAGGGCGAAAACTGTTTTTT	CASSLGTGRKLFF
TRBV2	14	TRBD2	.	TRBJ2-7	TGTGCCAGCAGTTACGACTTGGGGGGGAGGGAGCAGTACTTC	CASSYDLGGREQYF
TRBV20-1	15	TRBD2	.	TRBJ2-5	TGCAGTGCTAGCCCCCCGGGGAGGGTCTCAGAGACCCAGTACTTC	CSASPPGRVSETQYF
TRBV2	12	.	.	TRBJ2-6	TGTGCCAGCAGTGAGACTACGGGGACACTGACTTTC	CASSETTGTLTF
TRBV29-1	12	.	many	TRBJ1-1	TGCAGCGTGGGGGGCCCGAACACTGAAGCTTTCTTT	CSVGGPNTEAFF
TRBV29-1	11	TRBD1	.	TRBJ2-5	TGCAGCGTAGCACAGGGGGAGACCCAGTACTTC	CSVAQGETQYF
TRBV29-1	14	TRBD2	many	TRBJ2-2	TGCAGCGTTGGGCGGGAGGGAGACACCGGGGAGCTGTTTTTT	CSVGREGDTGELFF
TRBV13	13	.	.	TRBJ2-5	TGTGCCAGCAACAAAGGTTTCCAAGAGACCCAGTACTTC	CASNKGFQETQYF
TRBV14	14	.	few	TRBJ2-7	TGTGCCAGCAGCCAGCAAGGGATATCCTACGAGCAGTACTTC	CASSQQGISYEQYF
TRBV15	16	.	.	TRBJ2-3	TGTGCCACCAGCAGAGATCCGACTTCTAGCACAGATACGCAGTATTTT	CATSRDPTSSTDTQYF
TRBV20-1	14	.	few	TRBJ1-1	TGCAGTGCTAAGCTGACGGACGGGGACACTGAAGCTTTCTTT	CSAKLTDGDTEAFF
TRBV9	15	.	.	TRBJ1-1	TGTGCCAGCAGCGTAGTGATGGGCAGGGCAACTGAAGCTTTCTTT	CASSVVMGRATEAFF
TRBV19	15	.	many	TRBJ1-4	TGTGCCAGTACGTACCGACCAGAGGGTGATGAAAAACTGTTTTTT	CASTYRPEGDEKLFF
TRBV19	13	TRBD2	.	TRBJ2-7	TGTGCCTCGGGGGCGGGAGGGACTGGGGAGCAGTACTTC	CASGAGGTGEQYF
TRBV12-3/TRBV12-4	13	.	few	TRBJ1-1	TGTGCCAGCACCGTGGGGGAAAGGTCTGAAGCTTTCTTT	CASTVGERSEAFF
TRBV7-9	18	TRBD2	.	TRBJ2-5	TGTGCCAGCAGCCAAGGAGGGCTCGGCGGGAGCGGGTGGAAGACCCAGTACTTC	CASSQGGLGGSGWKTQYF
TRBV7-2	13	.	many	TRBJ2-7	TGTGCCAGTAGCCCCGGGGCTTCCTACGAGCAGTACTTC	CASSPGASYEQYF
TRBV7-9	14	.	many	TRBJ1-1	TGTGCCAGCAGCTCCCCCCGGGTCAACACTGAAGCTTTCTTT	CASSSPRVNTEAFF
TRBV5-1	15	TRBD2	few	TRBJ2-3	TGCGCCAGCAGCTCTTCCGGGGGGGCCTTTGGGACGCAGTATTTT	CASSSSGGAFGTQYF
TRBV29-1	15	TRBD2	few	TRBJ2-3	TGCAGCGTTATTCTAGCGGGAGGGCCAACAGATACGCAGTATTTT	CSVILAGGPTDTQYF
TRBV20-1	13	.	few	TRBJ2-5	TGCAGTGCTTTTCGACTCAGCCAAGAGACCCAGTACTTC	CSAFRLSQETQYF
TRBV12-3/TRBV12-4	13	.	many	TRBJ1-2	TGTGCCAGCAGTCCCAACCGTCCAAATGGCTACACCTTC	CASSPNRPNGYTF
TRBV2	14	TRBD1	.	TRBJ2-5	TGTGCCAGCCGAAAACAGGGGCGGATTGAGACCCAGTACTTC	CASRKQGRIETQYF
TRBV10-3	11	.	.	TRBJ1-2	TGTGCCATACACCCAGGGGATGGCTACACCTTC	CAIHPGDGYTF
TRBV7-2	14	.	once	TRBJ1-2	TGTGCCAGCAGCCCTACGGGGGCGGGAGATGGCTACACCTTC	CASSPTGAGDGYTF